The 2 T cell receptor beta chains in this list originate from one sample, sequenced in a study of cytomegalovirus exposure and HLA in healthy donors. Vbeta (60) and Jbeta (13) primers were used in the PCR. Libraries were prepared by immunoSEQ multiplex PCR; TCRdb keeps only in-frame clonotypes and omits some of them. Recorded for this sample: about 160,000 clones. Sample: PBMCs. These TCRs come from a woman aged 60-75 years in good health and CMV-seronegative.

The genes are TRBV20-1 and TRBJ2-5, with a possible D match to TRBD2 (6 bases). Germline-derived CDR1 and CDR2 are DFQATT and SNEGSKA (reference sequence). V was trimmed by 6 bases and J by 2 bases, leaving 7 bases between them. CDR3 length equals 11 residues. The CDR3 protein is CSAGGQETQYF. The CDR3, as DNA: TGCAGTGCGGGGGGACAAGAGACCCAGTACTTC.

The gene calls are TRBV7-8 and TRBJ2-1, with 10 bases identical to TRBD2. After removal of 3 bases from V and 8 bases from J, the junction contained 4 bases not matched to a gene. Looked up from germline, CDR1 is SGHVS and CDR2 is FQNEAQ. There are 14 residues in the CDR3. CDR3 coding DNA: TGTGCCAGCAGCTTCTCTAGCGGGGGTGATGAGCAGTTCTTC. Its translation: CASSFSSGGDEQFF.